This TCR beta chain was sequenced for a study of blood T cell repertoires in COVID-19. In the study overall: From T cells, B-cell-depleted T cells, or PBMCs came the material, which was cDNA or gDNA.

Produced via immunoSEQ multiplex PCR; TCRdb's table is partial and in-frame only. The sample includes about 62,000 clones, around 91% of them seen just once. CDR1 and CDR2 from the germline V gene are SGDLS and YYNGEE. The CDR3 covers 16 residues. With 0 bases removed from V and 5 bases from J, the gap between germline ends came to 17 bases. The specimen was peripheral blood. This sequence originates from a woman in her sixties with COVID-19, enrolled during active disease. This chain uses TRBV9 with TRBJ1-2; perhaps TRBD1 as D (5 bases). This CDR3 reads CASSVVGGRSLYGYTF. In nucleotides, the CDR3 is TGTGCCAGCAGCGTAGTGGGGGGACGGAGCCTTTATGGCTACACCTTC.